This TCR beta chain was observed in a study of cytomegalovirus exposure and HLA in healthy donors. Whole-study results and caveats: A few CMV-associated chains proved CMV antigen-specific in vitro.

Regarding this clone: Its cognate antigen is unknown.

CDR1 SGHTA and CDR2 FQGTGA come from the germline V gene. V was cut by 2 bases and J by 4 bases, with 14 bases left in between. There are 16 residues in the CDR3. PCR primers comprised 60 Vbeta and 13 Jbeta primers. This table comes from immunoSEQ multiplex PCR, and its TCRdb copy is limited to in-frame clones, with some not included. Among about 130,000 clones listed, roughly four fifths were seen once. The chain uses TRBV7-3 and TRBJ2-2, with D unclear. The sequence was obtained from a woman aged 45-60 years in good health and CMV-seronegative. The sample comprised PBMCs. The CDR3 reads CASSLSPQIITGELFF. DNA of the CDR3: TGTGCCAGCAGCTTATCGCCCCAGATTATCACCGGGGAGCTGTTTTTT.